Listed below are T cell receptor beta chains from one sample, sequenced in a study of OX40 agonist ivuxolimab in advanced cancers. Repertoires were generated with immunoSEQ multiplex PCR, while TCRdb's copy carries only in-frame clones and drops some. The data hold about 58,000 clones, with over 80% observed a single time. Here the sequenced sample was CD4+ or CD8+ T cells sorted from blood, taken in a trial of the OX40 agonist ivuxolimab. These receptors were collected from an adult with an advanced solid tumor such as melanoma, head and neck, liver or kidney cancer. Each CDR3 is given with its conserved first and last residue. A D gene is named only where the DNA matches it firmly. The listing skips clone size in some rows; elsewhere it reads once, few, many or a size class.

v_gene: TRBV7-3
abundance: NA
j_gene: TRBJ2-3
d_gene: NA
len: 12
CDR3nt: TGTGCCAGCAGCTTATCAGGATCCCAGCAGTATTTT
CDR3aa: CASSLSGSQQYF

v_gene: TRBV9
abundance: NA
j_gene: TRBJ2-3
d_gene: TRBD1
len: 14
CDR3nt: TGTGCCAGCAGCGTAGAGGGGGCTGCAGATACGCAGTATTTT
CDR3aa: CASSVEGAADTQYF

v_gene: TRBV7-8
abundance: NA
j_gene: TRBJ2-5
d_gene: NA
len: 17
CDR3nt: TGTGCCAGCAGCTTAGTTGGCGGATCAGGGACGGGTGAGACCCAGTACTTC
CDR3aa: CASSLVGGSGTGETQYF

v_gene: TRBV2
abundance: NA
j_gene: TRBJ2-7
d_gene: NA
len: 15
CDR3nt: TGTGCCAGCAATCACCCGGCAGGGTTTGCCTACGAGCAGTACTTC
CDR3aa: CASNHPAGFAYEQYF

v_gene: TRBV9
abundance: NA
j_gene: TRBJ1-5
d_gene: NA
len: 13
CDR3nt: TGTGCCAGCAGCCCCGGGGTCAATCAGCCCCAGCATTTT
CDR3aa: CASSPGVNQPQHF

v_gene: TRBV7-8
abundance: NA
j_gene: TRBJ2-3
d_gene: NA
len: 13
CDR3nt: TGTGCCAACTCCGGGACACTCGCAGATACGCAGTATTTT
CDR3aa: CANSGTLADTQYF

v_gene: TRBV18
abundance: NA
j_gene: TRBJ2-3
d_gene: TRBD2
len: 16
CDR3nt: TGTGCCAGCTCACCTATACTAGCGGGGGGCGCAGATACGCAGTATTTT
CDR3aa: CASSPILAGGADTQYF

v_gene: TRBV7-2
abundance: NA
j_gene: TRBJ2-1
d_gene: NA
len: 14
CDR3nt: TGTGCCAGCAGCCCAGACAGGAGCTACAATGAGCAGTTCTTC
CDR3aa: CASSPDRSYNEQFF

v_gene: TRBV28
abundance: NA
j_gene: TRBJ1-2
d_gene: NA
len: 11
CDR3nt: TGTGCCAGCAGTTTCCCCTATGGCTACACCTTC
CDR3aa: CASSFPYGYTF

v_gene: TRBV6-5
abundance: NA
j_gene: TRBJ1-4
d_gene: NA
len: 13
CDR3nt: TGTGCCACCCGCCGGGACCTTAATGAAAAACTGTTTTTT
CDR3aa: CATRRDLNEKLFF

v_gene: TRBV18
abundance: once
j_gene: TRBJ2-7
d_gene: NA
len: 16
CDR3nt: TGTGCCAGCTCACCTCAGTCGCCCCAGCAGGCCTACGAGCAGTACTTC
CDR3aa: CASSPQSPQQAYEQYF

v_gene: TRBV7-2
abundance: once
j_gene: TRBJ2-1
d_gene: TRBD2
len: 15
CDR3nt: TGTGCCAGCAGCTTAGCGGGGGGGAACCACAATGAGCAGTTCTTC
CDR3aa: CASSLAGGNHNEQFF

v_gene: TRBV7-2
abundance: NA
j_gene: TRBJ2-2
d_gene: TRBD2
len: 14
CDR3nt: TGTGCCAGCAGCCGGGGGGAAGGTACCGGGGAGCTGTTTTTT
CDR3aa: CASSRGEGTGELFF

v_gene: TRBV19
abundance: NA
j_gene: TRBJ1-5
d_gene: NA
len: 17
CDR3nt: TGTGCCAGTACTTCTTTTCAAGGGGATAGGGGCAATCAGCCCCAGCATTTT
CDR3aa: CASTSFQGDRGNQPQHF

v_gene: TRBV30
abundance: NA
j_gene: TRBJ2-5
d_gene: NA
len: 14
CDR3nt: TGTGCCTGGAGTCGGGGACCGGGCGTTGAGACCCAGTACTTC
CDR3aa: CAWSRGPGVETQYF

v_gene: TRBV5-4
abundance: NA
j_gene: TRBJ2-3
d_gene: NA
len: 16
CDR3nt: TGTGCCAGCAGCTTAGAGGGGGGGCCTAGCACAGATACGCAGTATTTT
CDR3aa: CASSLEGGPSTDTQYF

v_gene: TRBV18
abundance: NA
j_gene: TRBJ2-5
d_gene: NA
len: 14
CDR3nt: TGTGCCAGCTCAAAGCCACCAATCCAAGAGACCCAGTACTTC
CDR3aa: CASSKPPIQETQYF

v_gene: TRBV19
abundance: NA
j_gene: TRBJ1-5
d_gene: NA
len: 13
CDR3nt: TGTGCCAGTAGTACTTTTGGGGATCAGCCCCAGCATTTT
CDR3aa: CASSTFGDQPQHF

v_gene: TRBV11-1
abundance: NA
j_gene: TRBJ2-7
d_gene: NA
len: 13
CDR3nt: TGTGCCAGCAGCCCCAGAGGCAGAAGGGAGCAGTACTTC
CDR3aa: CASSPRGRREQYF

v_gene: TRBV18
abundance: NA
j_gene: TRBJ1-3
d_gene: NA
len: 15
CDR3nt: TGTGCCAGCTCACCCCGGAAGACAGATGGAAACACCATATATTTT
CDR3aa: CASSPRKTDGNTIYF

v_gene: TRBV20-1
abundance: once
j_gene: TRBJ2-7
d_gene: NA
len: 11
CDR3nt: TGCAGTGCAGGAGGAACCTACGAGCAGTACTTC
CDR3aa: CSAGGTYEQYF

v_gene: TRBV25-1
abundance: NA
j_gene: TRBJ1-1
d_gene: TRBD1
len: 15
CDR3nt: TGTGCCAGCAGTGACCCGACAGGGGCGGACACTGAAGCTTTCTTT
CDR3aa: CASSDPTGADTEAFF

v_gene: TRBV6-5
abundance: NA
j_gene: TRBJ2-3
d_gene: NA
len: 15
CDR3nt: TGTGCCAGCAGTTACTCCCTCGTCAGCACAGATACGCAGTATTTT
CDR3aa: CASSYSLVSTDTQYF

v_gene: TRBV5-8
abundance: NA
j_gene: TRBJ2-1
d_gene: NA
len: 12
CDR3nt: TGTGCCAGCAGCTGGCGTTCTTCGGAGCAGTTCTTC
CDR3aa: CASSWRSSEQFF

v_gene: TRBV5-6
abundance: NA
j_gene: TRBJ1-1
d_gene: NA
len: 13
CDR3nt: TGTGCCAGCACCCAACAGGGCTTCACTGAAGCTTTCTTT
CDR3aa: CASTQQGFTEAFF

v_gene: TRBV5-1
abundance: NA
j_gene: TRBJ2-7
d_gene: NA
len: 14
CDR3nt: TGCGCCAGCAGCTCGGCTACTGATTCCTACGAGCAGTACTTC
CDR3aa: CASSSATDSYEQYF

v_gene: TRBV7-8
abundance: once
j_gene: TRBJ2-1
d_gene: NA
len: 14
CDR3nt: TGTGCCAGCAGCTTTACGGGGGTCGGCGATGAGCAGTTCTTC
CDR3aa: CASSFTGVGDEQFF

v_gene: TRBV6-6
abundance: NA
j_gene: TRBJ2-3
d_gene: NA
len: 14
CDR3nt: TGTGCCAGCAGTTACAGTGTTCGCATCGATACGCAGTATTTT
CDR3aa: CASSYSVRIDTQYF

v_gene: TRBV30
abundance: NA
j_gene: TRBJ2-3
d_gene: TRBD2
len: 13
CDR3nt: TGTGCCTGGAGTAGCGGGGGAACAGATACGCAGTATTTT
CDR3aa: CAWSSGGTDTQYF

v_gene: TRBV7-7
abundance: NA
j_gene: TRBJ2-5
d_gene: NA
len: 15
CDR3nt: TGTGCTAGCAGCTTAGGGGGTGGGGAAGCAGAGACCCAGTACTTC
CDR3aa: CASSLGGGEAETQYF

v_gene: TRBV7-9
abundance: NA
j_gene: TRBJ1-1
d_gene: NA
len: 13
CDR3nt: TGTGCCAGCAGCCTTGAGGGGGGCACTGAAGCTTTCTTT
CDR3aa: CASSLEGGTEAFF

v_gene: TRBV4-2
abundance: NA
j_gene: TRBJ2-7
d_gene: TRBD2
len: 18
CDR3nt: TGTGCCAGCAGCCCAGCGGGCGCTAGCGGGGGCCAGGGGTACGAGCAGTACTTC
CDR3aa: CASSPAGASGGQGYEQYF

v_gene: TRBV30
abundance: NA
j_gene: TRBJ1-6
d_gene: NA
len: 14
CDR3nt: TGTGCCTGGAGAGGGGGGCTTTCGAATTCACCCCTCCACTTT
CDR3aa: CAWRGGLSNSPLHF

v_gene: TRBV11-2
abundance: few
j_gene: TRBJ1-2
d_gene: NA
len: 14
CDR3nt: TGTGCCAGCAGCTTGGGAGCGGCAGGAGATGGCTACACCTTC
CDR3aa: CASSLGAAGDGYTF

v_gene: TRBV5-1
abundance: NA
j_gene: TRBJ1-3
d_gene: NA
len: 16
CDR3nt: TGCGCCAGCAGCTTGGATCCGGGTCCCTCTGGAAACACCATATATTTT
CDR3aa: CASSLDPGPSGNTIYF

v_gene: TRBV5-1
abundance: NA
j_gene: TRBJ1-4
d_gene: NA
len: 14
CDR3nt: TGCGCCAGCAGCTTAAGAGGGACTAATGAAAAACTGTTTTTT
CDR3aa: CASSLRGTNEKLFF

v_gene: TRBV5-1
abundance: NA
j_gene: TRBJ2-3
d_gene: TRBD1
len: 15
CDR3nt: TGCGCCAGCAGCTTTCAGGACAGGGGGCAAGATACGCAGTATTTT
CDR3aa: CASSFQDRGQDTQYF

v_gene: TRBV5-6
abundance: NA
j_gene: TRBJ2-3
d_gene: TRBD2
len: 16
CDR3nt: TGTGCCAGCAGCTTTAGACTAGCGGGTCCACCAGATGCGCAGTATTTT
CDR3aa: CASSFRLAGPPDAQYF

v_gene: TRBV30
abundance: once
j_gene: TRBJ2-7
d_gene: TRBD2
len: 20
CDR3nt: TGTGCCTGGAGGGTCAGCTTAGGGACTAGCGGGGGGGAAACTATGGACGAGCAGTACTTC
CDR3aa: CAWRVSLGTSGGETMDEQYF

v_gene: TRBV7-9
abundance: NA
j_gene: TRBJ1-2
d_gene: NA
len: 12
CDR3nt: TGTGCCAGCAGCTTTTCGGGTGATGGCTACACCTTC
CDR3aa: CASSFSGDGYTF